These 23 T cell receptor beta chains came from one sample sequenced in a study of blood T cell repertoires in COVID-19 (TCRdb year 2020). The library was built by means of the immunoSEQ multiplex PCR assay. TCRdb's version of the immuneACCESS table is confined to in-frame rearrangements and falls short of the full clone set. An unresolved V gene accounts for under half of the shortfall where checked; the remainder is of unknown origin. The sample yields tens of thousands of clones; roughly 86% were counted once. Under 4% of the sample comes from the top ten. The specimen sequenced was peripheral blood. All receptors come from a man in his forties with COVID-19, enrolled during active disease.

In nucleotides, the CDR3 is TGCGCCAGCAGCCCTCGTGGGGCTGACACTGAAGCTTTCTTT. Translating it yields CASSPRGADTEAFF. This chain uses TRBV5-1 with TRBJ1-1, with D maybe TRBD1 (5 bases). The CDR3 runs to 14 residues. Germline CDR1 is SGHRS and CDR2 is YFSETQ. Trimming removed 4 bases from V and 3 bases from J, with 13 bases in between.

The chain uses TRBV6-4 and TRBJ2-1; 9 nucleotides align to TRBD2. After removal of 5 bases from V and 4 bases from J, the junction contained 6 bases not matched to a gene. The CDR3 has 15 residues. Per germline, CDR1 MRHNA and CDR2 SNTAGT. The CDR3 reads CASSRLAEDYNEQFF. The CDR3 DNA follows: TGTGCCAGCAGTCGACTAGCGGAGGATTACAATGAGCAGTTCTTC.

The rearrangement links TRBV4-1 to TRBJ2-5; D remains unclear. The CDR3 extends over 15 amino acids. The ends were cut back, 2 bases at V and 1 base at J, with 11 bases in the middle. In germline, CDR1 is MGHRA, CDR2 YSYEKL. The CDR3 loop reads CASSQNGLSQETQYF. CDR3 coding DNA: TGCGCCAGCAGCCAAAATGGTCTATCCCAAGAGACCCAGTACTTC.

The chain employs TRBV12-3 or TRBV12-4 and TRBJ1-2; D is possibly TRBD1 (5 bases). V was clipped by 4 bases and J by 3 bases, with 9 bases between them. This CDR3 contains 13 residues. Here the CDR3 DNA reads TGTGCCAGCAGTTCGGGGGGAGACTATGGCTACACCTTC. Residues: CASSSGGDYGYTF.

CDR3 in amino acids: CASAPRLAGLGNTGELFF. The CDR3 region has the DNA TGCGCCAGCGCCCCCCGACTAGCGGGACTAGGAAACACCGGGGAGCTGTTTTTT. J is TRBJ2-2 and V is TRBV5-1; 11 bases fit TRBD2. The CDR3 length is 18 residues. After removal of 7 bases from V and 2 bases from J, the junction contained 13 bases not matched to a gene. The germline gives CDR1 SGHRS, CDR2 YFSETQ.

J is TRBJ1-2 and V is TRBV11-2, with a possible D match to TRBD1 (5 bases). This CDR3 is built from 13 residues. V shed 3 bases and J shed 0 bases, with 5 bases lying between them. The germline V gene encodes CDR1 SGHAT and CDR2 FQNNGV. The DNA of the CDR3 is TGTGCCAGCAGCTTCAGGGCTAACTATGGCTACACCTTC. Residues: CASSFRANYGYTF.

The chain uses TRBV5-1 and TRBJ2-3; D might be TRBD2 (7 bases). V dropped 10 bases and J dropped 0 bases, with 15 bases sitting between them. CDR3 length: 14 amino acids. CDR1 is SGHRS, CDR2 YFSETQ, per germline. CDR3 DNA sequence: TGCGCCTGCAAAGGGGGACTAAGCACAGATACGCAGTATTTT. It codes for CACKGGLSTDTQYF. Full variable domain (rest looked up from reference TRBV5-1 and TRBJ2-3): KAGVTQTPRYLIKTRGQQVTLSCSPISGHRSVSWYQQTPGQGLQFLFEYFSETQRNKGNFPGRFSGRQFSNSRSEMNVSTLELGDSALYLCACKGGLSTDTQYFGPGTRLTVL.

The CDR3 DNA is TGTGCCAGCAGCACCCGACAGGGGACCTCCTATAATTCACCCCTCCACTTT. It encodes CASSTRQGTSYNSPLHF. The chain combines TRBV5-4 with TRBJ1-6, with TRBD1 identical over 8 bases. With 4 bases clipped from V and 0 bases from J, the junction kept 6 bases outside the gene matches. The CDR3 has 17 residues. Germline values: CDR1 SGHNT, CDR2 YYREEE (reference sequence).

The chain uses TRBV6-5 and TRBJ1-2; 11 bases align to TRBD1. Per germline, CDR1 MNHEY and CDR2 SVGAGI. Unmatched junction bases numbered 5, after V lost 7 bases and J lost 7 bases. The CDR3 loop spans 13 amino acids. The CDR3 loop reads CASIGQGAGGYTF. The CDR3, as DNA: TGTGCCAGCATAGGACAGGGGGCTGGTGGCTACACCTTC.

This clone has only one observation. The CDR3 nucleotides are TGTGCCAGCAGCATCGGGACAGGGGGCGGCTACGAGCAGTACTTC. It translates to CASSIGTGGGYEQYF. The chain links TRBV7-9 to TRBJ2-7, with 12 bases aligning to TRBD1. This CDR3 contains 15 residues. V was clipped by 5 bases and J by 3 bases; unmatched bases: 5. Germline values: CDR1 SEHNR, CDR2 FQNEAQ (reference sequence).

This clone was detected only once. The CDR3 DNA reads TGTGCCAGCAGCTTGTGGGCTAGCGGGGGGACCTACGAGCAGTACTTC. Its translation: CASSLWASGGTYEQYF. This chain connects TRBV5-6 to TRBJ2-7; 11 bases fit TRBD2. Germline CDR1 reads SGHDT; CDR2 reads YYEEEE. J was trimmed by 2 bases and V by 1 base; bases with no gene match: 5. This CDR3 is built from 16 residues.

This sequence joins TRBV29-1 and TRBJ2-6, with 9 bases aligning to TRBD1. This CDR3 has 17 amino acids. In germline, CDR1 is SQVTM, CDR2 ANQGSEA. Trimming took 4 bases from V and 0 from J; bases not matched to a gene: 7. CDR3 nucleotide sequence: TGCAGCGTTGTTCCGGGACAGGGAACCTCTGGGGCCAACGTCCTGACTTTC. As protein: CSVVPGQGTSGANVLTF.

CDR3 sequence (DNA): TGCGCCAGCAGCTTGGTAGTAGGGGACACAGATACGCAGTATTTT. As protein: CASSLVVGDTDTQYF. J is TRBJ2-3 and V is TRBV5-1; D might be TRBD1 (5 bases). Germline CDR1 is SGHRS and CDR2 is YFSETQ. Between the trimmed V and J ends, which lost 0 bases and 2 bases, there was a span of 10 bases. This CDR3 has 15 amino acids. The whole variable domain, filled in from reference TRBV5-1 and TRBJ2-3, reads KAGVTQTPRYLIKTRGQQVTLSCSPISGHRSVSWYQQTPGQGLQFLFEYFSETQRNKGNFPGRFSGRQFSNSRSEMNVSTLELGDSALYLCASSLVVGDTDTQYFGPGTRLTVL.

This clone was observed once. The chain employs TRBV24-1 and TRBJ1-3, with a tentative D call TRBD1 (5 bases). The V end was cut by 2 bases, the J end by 4 bases, with 14 bases between. Germline values: CDR1 KGHDR, CDR2 SFDVKD. The CDR3 is 16 amino acids. The CDR3 region is CATSDSARGDGNTIYF. CDR3 sequence (DNA): TGTGCCACCAGTGATTCAGCGCGGGGGGACGGAAACACCATATATTTT.

This chain joins TRBV30 and TRBJ2-1; unclear D gene. There are 13 residues in the CDR3. With 2 bases removed from V and 6 bases from J, the gap between germline ends came to 11 bases. Germline V gene sequence: CDR1 GTSNPN, CDR2 SVGIG (reference sequence). Here the CDR3 DNA reads TGTGCCTGGAGTCGAAACACAGTCAATGAGCAGTTCTTC. Translation gives CAWSRNTVNEQFF.

The J gene is TRBJ1-6, the V gene TRBV19, with 9 bases that match TRBD1. V dropped 10 bases and J dropped 10; count of bases not matched to a gene: 11. Per the germline V gene, CDR1 is LNHDA and CDR2 is SQIVND (reference sequence). This CDR3 is 14 amino acids long. CDR3 loop: CATLPPGQGSPLHF. The CDR3 DNA sequence: TGTGCCACCTTACCTCCGGGACAGGGATCACCCCTCCACTTT. The whole variable domain, remainder taken from reference TRBV19 and TRBJ1-6, is DGGITQSPKYLFRKEGQNVTLSCEQNLNHDAMYWYRQDPGQGLRLIYYSQIVNDFQKGDIAEGYSVSREKKESFPLTVTSAQKNPTAFYLCATLPPGQGSPLHFGNGTRLTVT.

The V and J genes are TRBV5-8 and TRBJ1-4; D gene uncertain. The CDR3 sequence is 14 residues long. Trimming removed 7 bases from V and 0 bases from J, with 10 bases in between. Germline values: CDR1 SGHTS, CDR2 YDEGEE. In DNA, the CDR3 is TGTGCCAGCGGATACGGAGCAACTAATGAAAAACTGTTTTTT. It is translated as CASGYGATNEKLFF. The complete variable domain, with remaining parts taken from reference TRBV5-8 and TRBJ1-4, reads EAGVTQSPTHLIKTRGQQATLRCSPISGHTSVYWYQQALGLGLQFLLWYDEGEERNRGNFPPRFSGRQFPNYSSELNVNALELEDSALYLCASGYGATNEKLFFGSGTQLSVL.

The V call is TRBV5-1, the J call TRBJ2-5; D is possibly TRBD1 (6 bases). V gave up 4 bases and J gave up 6 bases, with 13 bases separating them. CDR3 length equals 13 residues. Germline lookup yields CDR1 SGHRS and CDR2 YFSETQ. The DNA for the CDR3 is TGCGCCAGCAGCCTGGGGGACACCCAGACCCAGTACTTC. Its translation is CASSLGDTQTQYF.

The table lists this clone with a count of one. This chain uses TRBV6-5 with TRBJ1-1, with 8 bases matching TRBD1. CDR1 MNHEY and CDR2 SVGAGI come from the germline V gene. Trimming cost V 3 bases and J 1 base; bases outside gene matches: 7. The CDR3 loop spans 16 amino acids. For the CDR3, the DNA is TGTGCCAGCAGTTATTCCCGACAGGGGACGAACACTGAAGCTTTCTTT. It translates to CASSYSRQGTNTEAFF.

The rearrangement uses TRBV7-9 and TRBJ2-5; D is possibly TRBD1 (5 bases). Trimming removed 5 bases at V and 7 bases at J, with 17 bases between. The CDR3 loop spans 14 amino acids. Germline CDR1 SEHNR, CDR2 FQNEAQ (reference sequence). The CDR3 nucleotides are TGTGCCAGCAGCCCAGTGCTGGGGCCGGGGACCCAGTACTTC. Translating it yields CASSPVLGPGTQYF.

The chain joins TRBV11-3 to TRBJ1-4, with no clear D. The CDR3 contains 15 residues. Germline CDR1 reads SGHNT; CDR2 reads YENEEA. V lost 5 bases and J lost 0, with 10 bases in between. The CDR3 DNA reads as TGTGCCAGCAGCGGGAGCTTTGCAACTAATGAAAAACTGTTTTTT. Its translation is CASSGSFATNEKLFF. The full variable domain, its missing parts supplied by reference TRBV11-3 and TRBJ1-4, is EAGVVQSPRYKIIEKKQPVAFWCNPISGHNTLYWYLQNLGQGPELLIRYENEEAVDDSQLPKDRFSAERLKGVDSTLKIQPAELGDSAVYLCASSGSFATNEKLFFGSGTQLSVL.

The V gene is TRBV15, the J gene TRBJ2-1, with TRBD2 identical over 9 bases. Germline V lookup: CDR1 LNHNV, CDR2 YYDKDF (reference sequence). The junction had 6 bases not matched to a gene; V was cut back by 3 bases and J by 6 bases. This CDR3 has 15 residues. The CDR3 DNA reads as TGTGCCACCAGCAGGGGCGGGGGGGCGGCCAATGAGCAGTTCTTC. It translates to CATSRGGGAANEQFF.

Notes on this clone: No DNA is shown, since the ends of the CDR3 on it are uncertain; the CDR3 is the one TCRdb lists. V gene TRBV27 combines with J gene TRBJ1-1; the D segment call TRBD1 is taken from the table without a DNA check. The CDR3 has 13 residues if both end residues are counted. CDR1 and CDR2 from the germline V gene are MNHEY and SMNVEV (reference sequence). The CDR3 sequence: CASSTSGQGWAFF.